This passage covers 11 T cell receptor beta chains from one sample sequenced in a study of early T cells in non-severe SARS-CoV-2 infection. In TCRdb, the 5' RACE reads were re-called with MiXCR into one record per CDR3 protein. The table includes roughly 90,000 distinct CDR3 sequences, approximately 14% detected once. The source material was whole blood. The origin of the receptors is an adult who was a healthcare worker with PCR-confirmed SARS-CoV-2 infection or an uninfected control (not recorded which).

This clonotype has a count of ten or more. The gene calls are TRBV3-1 and TRBJ2-1, with a tentative D call TRBD1 (6 bases). The germline CDR1 and CDR2 sequences are LGHDT and YNNKEL (reference sequence). This CDR3 is 12 amino acids long. V lost 1 base and J lost 15, with 13 bases in between. The CDR3 protein is CASSQVSQGSFF. DNA for the CDR3: TGTGCCAGCAGCCAAGTGAGCCAGGGGTCGTTCTTC.

This clonotype has a handful of counts. The chain carries TRBV7-2 and TRBJ2-4, with 7 bases identical to TRBD1. The ends lost 5 bases at V and 11 bases at J; junction bases unmatched: 12. Germline V gene sequence: CDR1 SGHTA, CDR2 FQGNSA. The CDR3 has 14 residues. The CDR3 bases are TGTGCCAGCAGCACGGGACAGACTATGGGGCTTCAGTACTTC. This sequence encodes CASSTGQTMGLQYF.

This clonotype was seen only a few times. V gene TRBV3-1 combines with J gene TRBJ2-5; weak D call: TRBD2 (5 bases). This CDR3 has 15 residues. V lost 3 bases, J lost 5 bases, and 16 bases lay in between. The germline V gene has CDR1 LGHDT and CDR2 YNNKEL (reference sequence). CDR3 in amino acids: CASSHNGADKETQYF. The CDR3 coding sequence is TGTGCCAGCAGCCATAACGGAGCGGATAAGGAGACCCAGTACTTC.

J is TRBJ2-1 and V is TRBV6-1, with 7 bases matching TRBD2. Germline V gene sequence: CDR1 MNHNS, CDR2 SASEGT. V shed 4 bases and J 4 bases; nucleotides not matched to a gene: 4. The CDR3 covers 14 residues. The CDR3 here is CASSASGLYNEQFF. CDR3 nucleotides: TGTGCCAGCAGTGCTAGCGGCCTATACAATGAGCAGTTCTTC.

The rearrangement uses TRBV20-1 and TRBJ1-2, with 7 nucleotides matching TRBD1. The CDR3 is 13 amino acids. The J segment lost 1 base and the V segment lost 3 bases, leaving 2 bases of the junction unmatched. The germline V gene has CDR1 DFQATT and CDR2 SNEGSKA (reference sequence). In DNA, the CDR3 is TGCAGTGCTAGCAGGGGGTTTAACTATGGCTACACCTTC. Translation: CSASRGFNYGYTF.

This clonotype has ten or more counts. CDR3 coding DNA: TGTGCCAGCAGACGGGGACAGGGTCGCAACATTCAGTACTTC. As protein: CASRRGQGRNIQYF. The rearrangement links TRBV7-2 to TRBJ2-4, with TRBD1 matching 9 bases. The CDR3 is 14 residues long. Germline V gene lookup returns CDR1 SGHTA and CDR2 FQGNSA. The J segment lost 7 bases and the V segment lost 6 bases, leaving 7 bases of the junction unmatched. Using reference TRBV7-2 and TRBJ2-4 for the parts outside the CDR3, the full variable domain is GAGVSQSPSNKVTEKGKDVELRCDPISGHTALYWYRQSLGQGLEFLIYFQGNSAPDKSGLPSDRFSAERTGGSVSTLTIQRTQQEDSAVYLCASRRGQGRNIQYFGAGTRLSVL.

The CDR3 sequence: CASSDVGTSGYEQFF. CDR3 nucleotides: TGTGCCAGCAGTGATGTCGGGACTAGCGGATATGAGCAGTTCTTC. The chain employs TRBV2 and TRBJ2-1; the match to TRBD2 covers 11 bases. J gave up 8 bases and V 3 bases, and 6 bases lay outside the gene matches. Looked up from germline, CDR1 is SNHLY and CDR2 is FYNNEI. This CDR3 has 15 residues.

This sequence joins TRBV12-3 or TRBV12-4 and TRBJ1-3; maybe TRBD1 (5 bases). The germline V and J ends were trimmed by 8 bases and 4 bases, with 12 bases remaining between them. The CDR3 spans 13 residues. CDR3 nucleotides: TGTGCCAGCGCCTTGGGACCCGGAAACACCATATATTTT. It is translated as CASALGPGNTIYF.

This clonotype has only a few counts. This chain joins TRBV25-1 and TRBJ1-4; 9 bases map to TRBD1. J lost 4 bases, V lost 4 bases, and 7 bases had no gene match. From germline, CDR1 is MGHDK and CDR2 SYGVNS. This CDR3 contains 16 residues. The CDR3 nucleotides read TGTGCCAGCAGTGGCTACAGGGGGCTCGGTAATGAAAAACTGTTTTTT. It specifies CASSGYRGLGNEKLFF.

This chain links TRBV7-6 with TRBJ1-6; a weak D match, TRBD1 (6 bases). Germline-derived CDR1 and CDR2 are SGHVS and FNYEAQ. The V end was cut by 4 bases, the J end by 12 bases, with 10 bases between. CDR3 length equals 12 residues. The CDR3: CASSSRGGPLHF. Written as DNA, the CDR3 is TGTGCCAGCAGCTCCAGGGGTGGACCCCTCCACTTT.

V usage is TRBV11-1 and J usage is TRBJ2-5; D remains unclear. CDR1 is SGHAT, CDR2 FQDESV, per germline (reference sequence). The CDR3 contains 12 residues. Between the trimmed V and J ends, which lost 6 bases and 5 bases, there was a span of 10 bases. CDR3 DNA sequence: TGTGCCAGCAGACGCGAAGGGGAGACCCAGTACTTC. Amino acid sequence: CASRREGETQYF.